This TCR beta chain was identified during a study of control samples from healthy donors and cancer patients. Germline loops: CDR1 SGHTA, CDR2 FQGNSA. The junction had 6 bases not matched to a gene; V was cut back by 5 bases and J by 2 bases. The CDR3 extends over 15 amino acids. Here immunoSEQ multiplex PCR was the method, and the copy in TCRdb shows in-frame clones only, minus some. This repertoire shows about 160,000 clones, approximately 90% found once; its top ten account for roughly 0.64%. The chain is built from TRBV7-2 and TRBJ1-3, with 7 bases lining up with TRBD1. The clonotype originates from a woman younger than 45 in good health. What was sequenced was blood. The CDR3, as DNA: TGTGCCAGCAGCCCCCAGACAGGGACTGGAAACACCATATATTTT. This encodes CASSPQTGTGNTIYF.